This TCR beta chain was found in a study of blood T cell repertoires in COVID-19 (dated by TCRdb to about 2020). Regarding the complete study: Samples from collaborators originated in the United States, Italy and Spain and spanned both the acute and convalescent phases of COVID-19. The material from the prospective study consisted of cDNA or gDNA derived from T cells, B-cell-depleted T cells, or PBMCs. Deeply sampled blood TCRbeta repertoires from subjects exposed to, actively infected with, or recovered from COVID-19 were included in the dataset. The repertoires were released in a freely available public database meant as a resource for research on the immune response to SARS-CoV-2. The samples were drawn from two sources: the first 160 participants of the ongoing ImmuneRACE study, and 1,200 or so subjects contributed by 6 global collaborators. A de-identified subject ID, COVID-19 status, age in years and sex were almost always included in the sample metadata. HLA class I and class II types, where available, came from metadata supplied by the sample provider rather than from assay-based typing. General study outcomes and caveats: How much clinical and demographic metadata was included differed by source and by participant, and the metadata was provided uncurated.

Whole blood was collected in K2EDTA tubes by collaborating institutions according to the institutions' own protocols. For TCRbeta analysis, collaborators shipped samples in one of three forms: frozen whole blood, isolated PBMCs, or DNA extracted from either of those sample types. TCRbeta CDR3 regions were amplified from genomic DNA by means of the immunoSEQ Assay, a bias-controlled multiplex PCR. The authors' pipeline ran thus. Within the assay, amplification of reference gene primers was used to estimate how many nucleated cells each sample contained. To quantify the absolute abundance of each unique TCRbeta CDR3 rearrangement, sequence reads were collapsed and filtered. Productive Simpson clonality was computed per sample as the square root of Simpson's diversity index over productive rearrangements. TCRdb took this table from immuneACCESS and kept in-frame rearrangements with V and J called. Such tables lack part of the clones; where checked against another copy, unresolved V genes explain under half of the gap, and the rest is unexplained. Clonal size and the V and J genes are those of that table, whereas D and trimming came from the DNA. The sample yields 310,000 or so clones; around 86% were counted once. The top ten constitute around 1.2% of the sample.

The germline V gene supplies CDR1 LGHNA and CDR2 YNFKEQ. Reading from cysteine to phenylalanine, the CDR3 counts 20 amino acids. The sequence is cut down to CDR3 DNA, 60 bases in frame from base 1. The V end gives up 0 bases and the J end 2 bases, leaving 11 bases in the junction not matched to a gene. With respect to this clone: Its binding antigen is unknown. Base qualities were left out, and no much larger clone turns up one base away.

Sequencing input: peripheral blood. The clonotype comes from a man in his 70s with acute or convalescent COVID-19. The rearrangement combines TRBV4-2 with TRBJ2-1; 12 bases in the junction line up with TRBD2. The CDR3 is CASSQDRGLAGKTPYNEQFF. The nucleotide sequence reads TGTGCCAGCAGCCAAGATAGGGGACTAGCGGGTAAAACCCCCTACAATGAGCAGTTCTTC.